The rows below give T cell receptor beta chains drawn from one sample of a study of response to subunit inactivated influenza vaccine. TCRdb independently ran MiXCR on the RT-PCR reads; one entry per CDR3 protein. The data show a few hundred thousand distinct CDR3 sequences, 20% to 25% seen once. The sample was PBMCs from blood, taken less than 22 months after vaccination. The receptors originated from a man in his fifties or sixties who received an inactivated influenza vaccine. Both conserved end residues are part of each CDR3. A D gene is named only where the DNA matches it firmly. Where a row states a size, it is once, few, many or the class of an expanded clone; other rows omit it.

J	V	D	size	DNA	CDR3
TRBJ1-2	TRBV20-1	TRBD1	NA	TGCAGTGCTAGAGATCGGGACAGGGATAACTATGGCTACACCTTC	CSARDRDRDNYGYTF
TRBJ2-5	TRBV9	NA	NA	TGTGCCAGCAGCGTAATGAGGGGGAGTGAGACCCAGTACTTC	CASSVMRGSETQYF
TRBJ2-1	TRBV6-1	NA	few	TGTGCCAGCAGTGAAAGGACATTAAGTGTGTTCTTC	CASSERTLSVFF
TRBJ2-1	TRBV12-3/TRBV12-4	TRBD2	few	TGTGCCAGCAGCCAGGGACGGACTAGCGCCGACAATGAGCAGTTCTTC	CASSQGRTSADNEQFF
TRBJ2-5	TRBV19	TRBD1	NA	TGTGCCAGTAGCACAGGGGACGAGACCCAGTACTTC	CASSTGDETQYF
TRBJ1-1	TRBV14	NA	NA	TGTACCAGCACGAATCTTGTACAAGCTAACACTGAAGCTTTCTTT	CTSTNLVQANTEAFF
TRBJ2-2	TRBV10-1	TRBD1	NA	TGCGCCAGCAGTGTCGGACAGGGGGCGATTAGGACCGGGGAGCTGTTTTTT	CASSVGQGAIRTGELFF
TRBJ2-7	TRBV2	TRBD2	NA	TGTGCCAGCAGCGGTCCGGGACTAGCGGGGAGCTCCTACGAGCAGTACTTC	CASSGPGLAGSSYEQYF
TRBJ1-2	TRBV5-1	NA	few	TGCGCCAGCAGCCCCGGGATCCACTATGGCTACACCTTC	CASSPGIHYGYTF
TRBJ2-3	TRBV4-3	TRBD1	few	TGCGCCAGCAGCCAGGGGACAGGGGCTCCCACAGATACGCAGTATTTT	CASSQGTGAPTDTQYF
TRBJ2-2	TRBV12-3/TRBV12-4	NA	NA	TGTGCCAGCACCCCCCGTGGAGGAGGCGGGGAGCTGTTTTTT	CASTPRGGGGELFF
TRBJ1-6	TRBV4-3	NA	few	TGCGCCAGCAGCCAAATCCGGGCCGGAAATTCACCCCTCCACTTT	CASSQIRAGNSPLHF
TRBJ1-1	TRBV5-1	TRBD1	few	TGCGCCAGCAGCTCGACGACAGGGGGTTTCGGTGAAGCTTTCTTT	CASSSTTGGFGEAFF
TRBJ2-3	TRBV7-8	NA	few	TGTGCCAGCAGCTTAGTGAGGATGTGGGGCAGGGCAATCAGCACAGATACGCAGTATTTT	CASSLVRMWGRAISTDTQYF
TRBJ2-1	TRBV5-5	TRBD1	NA	TGTGCCAGCAGCTTACAGGGGATAACGGGCAATGAGCAGTTCTTC	CASSLQGITGNEQFF
TRBJ2-5	TRBV12-3/TRBV12-4	NA	NA	TGTGCCAGCAACCCAGGGGATTTCGGGACCCAGTACTTC	CASNPGDFGTQYF
TRBJ2-7	TRBV3-1	NA	NA	TGTGCCAGCAGCCGGGAACGAGAGCAGTACTTC	CASSREREQYF
TRBJ1-3	TRBV4-1	NA	many	TGCGCCAGCAGCCAAGAGGGACCTTACTCTGGAAACACCATATATTTT	CASSQEGPYSGNTIYF
TRBJ2-2	TRBV2	NA	few	TGTGCCAGCAGTGGACGGAACACCGGGGAGCTGTTTTTT	CASSGRNTGELFF
TRBJ2-6	TRBV20-1	NA	NA	TGCAGTGCTAGTAGGGGAGTCTCTGGGGCCAACGTCCTGACTTTC	CSASRGVSGANVLTF
TRBJ2-1	TRBV5-1	NA	few	TGCGCCAGCAGCTCGCAGAACAATGAGCAGTTCTTC	CASSSQNNEQFF
TRBJ2-7	TRBV4-2	NA	NA	TGTGCCAGCAGCCAAGAAAACTACGGGTCCTACGAGCAGTACTTC	CASSQENYGSYEQYF
TRBJ2-7	TRBV27	NA	NA	TGTGCCAGCAGTTTTACTGGGGGCGAGCAGTACTTC	CASSFTGGEQYF
TRBJ1-5	TRBV12-3/TRBV12-4	NA	few	TGTGCCAGCAGTAACGGGGGTCTTTCGCCCCAGCATTTT	CASSNGGLSPQHF
TRBJ2-7	TRBV12-3/TRBV12-4	NA	few	TGTGCCAGCAGTTTCCCAGGGCTGGGGGAGCAGTACTTC	CASSFPGLGEQYF
TRBJ1-5	TRBV29-1	NA	many	TGCAGCGTTGACACAGGAGTAGGAAATCAGCCCCAGCATTTT	CSVDTGVGNQPQHF
TRBJ1-1	TRBV5-5	TRBD1	NA	TGTGCCAGCAGCTACACCGGGACAGGAATCACTGAAGCTTTCTTT	CASSYTGTGITEAFF
TRBJ2-7	TRBV19	NA	NA	TGTGCCAGTAGTATGACAGGTCCCCCAATCTACGAGCAGTACTTC	CASSMTGPPIYEQYF
TRBJ1-2	TRBV11-2	NA	few	TGTGCCAGCACCTCGGCAGGGAACGGCTACACCTTC	CASTSAGNGYTF
TRBJ2-1	TRBV4-1	NA	few	TGCGCCAGCAGCCAAGATAGGGGCCCAGCCAGCTCCTACAATGAGCAGTTCTTC	CASSQDRGPASSYNEQFF
TRBJ2-3	TRBV5-1	NA	many	TGTGCCAGCTCACCAGGGAACACAGATACGCAGTATTTT	CASSPGNTDTQYF
TRBJ1-2	TRBV28	NA	NA	TGTGCCAGCAGTTCCTCGCCCGGGAACTATGGCTACACCTTC	CASSSSPGNYGYTF
TRBJ1-2	TRBV7-2	NA	few	TGTGCCAGCAGCTTTACTAGGGACTATGGCTACACCTTC	CASSFTRDYGYTF
TRBJ1-5	TRBV28	NA	many	TGTGCCAGCAGCCCCGGGCGTGTGGTGCCTAGGGCGCAGCATTTT	CASSPGRVVPRAQHF
TRBJ2-5	TRBV3-1	NA	many	TGTGCCAGCAGCCAAGATCACGGAGGGGTTACCCAGTACTTC	CASSQDHGGVTQYF
TRBJ2-7	TRBV20-1	TRBD2	few	TGCAGTGCCTTATCCACTAGCGCATTCTCCTACGAGCAGTACTTC	CSALSTSAFSYEQYF
TRBJ2-7	TRBV20-1	NA	few	TGCAGTGCTAGAGCTCCCGGGACACCCTACGAGCAGTACTTC	CSARAPGTPYEQYF
TRBJ1-3	TRBV4-2	NA	NA	TGTGCCAGCAGCCAAGATCGGGGGCGTTACTCTGGAAACACCATATATTTT	CASSQDRGRYSGNTIYF
TRBJ1-2	TRBV7-2	TRBD1	NA	TGTGCCAGCAGCTTACGGTACAGGGGTACGTTTGGCTACACCTTC	CASSLRYRGTFGYTF
TRBJ2-7	TRBV18	NA	NA	TGTGCCAGCTCACCGCCGGCAGGGGAGTACGAGCAGTACTTC	CASSPPAGEYEQYF
TRBJ1-1	TRBV24-1	TRBD1	NA	TGTGCCACCAGTGTTAACAGGGGAGGGAACACTGAAGCTTTCTTT	CATSVNRGGNTEAFF
TRBJ1-1	TRBV10-3	NA	many	TGTGCCATCAGTGAGAGGGGTTCTGAAGCTTTCTTT	CAISERGSEAFF
TRBJ1-1	TRBV3-1	NA	few	TGTGCCAGCAGCCCTGAGTACGAGCCTGAAGCTTTCTTT	CASSPEYEPEAFF
TRBJ1-1	TRBV7-2	NA	many	TGTGCCAGCAGCTTAGCGTGGCAGGGTAACTCTGAAGCTTTCTTT	CASSLAWQGNSEAFF
TRBJ1-1	TRBV7-3	NA	NA	TGTGCCAGCAGCTTAGGCCCCGGGACCACTGAAGCTTTCTTT	CASSLGPGTTEAFF